This record looks at one T cell receptor beta chain sequence and its context. No antigen is known for it. This entry comes from a study of response to subunit inactivated influenza vaccine. TCRdb analysed the RT-PCR reads with MiXCR anew, one entry per CDR3 protein. The sample holds about 830,000 distinct CDR3 sequences, approximately 17% seen once. Study-level results: After each seasonal influenza vaccination, few new T cells are recruited, the authors suggested.

With 2 bases clipped from V and 8 bases from J, the junction kept 7 bases outside the gene matches. The CDR3 has 13 residues. Germline loops: CDR1 SQVTM, CDR2 ANQGSEA. The chain uses TRBV29-1 and TRBJ2-5; the match to TRBD2 covers 8 bases. The sequencing used PBMCs from blood, collected about 5 days after vaccination. This sequence was found in a man aged 50 or older who received an inactivated influenza vaccine. The CDR3 DNA reads TGCAGCGTTGAACCGGGACTAGTCTATACCCAGTACTTC. Encoded protein: CSVEPGLVYTQYF.